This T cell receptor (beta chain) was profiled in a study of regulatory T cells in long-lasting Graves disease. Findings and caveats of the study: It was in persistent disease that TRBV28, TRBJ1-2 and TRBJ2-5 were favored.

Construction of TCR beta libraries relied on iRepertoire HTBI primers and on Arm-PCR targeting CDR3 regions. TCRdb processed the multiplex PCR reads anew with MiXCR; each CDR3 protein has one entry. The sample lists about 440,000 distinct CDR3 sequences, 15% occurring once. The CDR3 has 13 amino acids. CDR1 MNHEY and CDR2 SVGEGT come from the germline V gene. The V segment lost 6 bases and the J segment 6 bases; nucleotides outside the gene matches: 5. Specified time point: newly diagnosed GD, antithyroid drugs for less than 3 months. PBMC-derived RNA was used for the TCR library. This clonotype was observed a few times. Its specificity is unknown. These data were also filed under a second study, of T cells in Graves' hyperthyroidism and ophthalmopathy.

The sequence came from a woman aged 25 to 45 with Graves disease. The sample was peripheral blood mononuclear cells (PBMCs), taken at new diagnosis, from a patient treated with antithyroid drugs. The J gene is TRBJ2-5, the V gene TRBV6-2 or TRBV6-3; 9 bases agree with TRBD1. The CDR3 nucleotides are TGTGCCAGCAGCTGGACAGGGGCCAAGACCCAGTACTTC. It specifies CASSWTGAKTQYF.